Described below is a single T cell receptor beta chain sequence and its context. Its antigen has not been determined. No clone much larger than this one lies a single base away; base qualities are absent. Using the deep immunoSEQ assay, TCR CDR3 regions were amplified from genomic DNA by multiplex PCR. For each cell subset, the extracted genomic DNA was distributed evenly across all wells of several immunoSEQ 96-well plates, and each plate served as one replicate. For unsorted PBMC, roughly 270 ng genomic DNA, equal to roughly 32,000 T cell genomes, was loaded into each replicate PCR. Ten immunoSEQ deep assay plates were used to sequence unsorted PBMC genomic DNA. Purified libraries were measured with a Qubit 3.0 fluorometer, size-checked on a Bioanalyzer 2100, and measured again with the KAPA Library Quantification kit. Every immunoSEQ 96-well plate was sequenced on a dedicated single-read 150-cycle Illumina NextSeq 550 flow cell. As for the original processing: Because the immunoSEQ output held only junctional sequences and lacked quality scores, the filtering could not match the filtering applied to full-length reads. To assign V/J genes and CDR3, sequences were annotated using PyIR, a Python wrapper for IgBLAST v1.9, with IMGT germline references. Reads were removed for weak V/J assignments (E-value above 1e-6), missing CDR3, stop codons, out-of-frame junctions, or ambiguous translated residues. A V3J clonotype was defined by an identical inferred V gene, J gene, and CDR3 amino acid sequence. The percentage overlap between two repertoires was calculated by dividing the number of shared unique clonotypes by the size of the smaller repertoire. Richness of each repertoire was evaluated using RTK rarefaction, the Chao1 estimator, and Recon v2.1 estimates of unobserved clonotypes. The table comes from immuneACCESS by way of TCRdb, which keeps in-frame sequences with V and J called. Part of the clones is missing from these tables; in studies checked, under half for an unresolved V gene and the rest for unknown reasons. V, J and clone size are those of that table, while D and trimming were read from the DNA. The sample table records over 400,000 clones; about 85% of these occur just once. Roughly 13% of the sample is taken by the ten largest.

The V and J ends are trimmed by 2 bases and 5 bases, leaving 10 bases between them. The CDR3 runs 13 amino acids, cysteine and phenylalanine included. The sequence is cut down to CDR3 DNA, 39 bases in frame from base 1. Taken from the germline V gene, the CDR1 and CDR2 loops are SGHRS and YFSETQ. Donors were healthy HIV-negative adults with no recently reported acute infections or vaccinations. Only Caucasian adults living in Nashville, Tennessee, USA were represented among the donors. In the unsorted samples, roughly 90 million PBMCs were counted, and genomic DNA was extracted using the QIAamp DNA Blood Mini kit. After blood collection by leukapheresis, PBMCs were isolated using Ficoll-Histopaque density gradient centrifugation and then cryopreserved in the vapor phase of liquid nitrogen. The data were taken from a study of shared clonotypes between healthy human individuals (TCRdb year 2020). In the study overall: A couple of women and a few men aged 18 to 49 years were included in the cohort. The study deeply sequenced blood TCR repertoires of five healthy adults to estimate repertoire size and the extent of clonotype sharing between individuals. Per donor, leukapheresis produced somewhere between about 0.9 and 9.5 billion PBMCs. Libraries were prepared and TCR repertoires were sequenced by different laboratories using diverse techniques, in order to increase sequencing depth and limit assay-specific biases.

The research as a whole found: Pairwise subsampling led to the expectation that sequencing depth would affect the degree of clonotype sharing among donors. Because the study included only a small number of donors, the genetic and exposure-history diversity represented was limited. Sampling was restricted to blood, and TCR repertoires in tissues likely differ from the TCR repertoires found in blood.

This chain joins TRBV5-1 to TRBJ2-5, with the D gene not confidently named. The sample was PBMCs. This receptor was identified in a woman between 40 and 55 years old in good health. Some clones in this sample may be carry-over from other donors' samples. The CDR3: CASSFEGGETQYF. The nucleotide sequence is TGCGCCAGCAGCTTCGAAGGTGGTGAGACCCAGTACTTC. Here the CDR3 is joined to the reference TRBV5-1 and TRBJ2-5 genes, and the full variable domain is: KAGVTQTPRYLIKTRGQQVTLSCSPISGHRSVSWYQQTPGQGLQFLFEYFSETQRNKGNFPGRFSGRQFSNSRSEMNVSTLELGDSALYLCASSFEGGETQYFGPGTRLLVL.